Listed below are T cell receptor beta chains from one sample, sequenced in a study of cytomegalovirus exposure and HLA in healthy donors. Measured with immunoSEQ multiplex PCR; TCRdb has only the in-frame clones, and not every one. The sample comprises 50,000 to 70,000 clones, 85% to 95% of which are singletons, and approximately 6.4% rests with the top ten. The material sequenced was PBMCs. The receptors shown here come from a woman aged 18-29 years in good health and CMV-seropositive. The CDR3 runs from the conserved cysteine through the conserved F or W. D genes are given only for firm matches. Expanded clones get a size class; other rows say once, few or many, or leave the size out.

>TRBV13|TRBD1|TRBJ1-2|-
CASSLGPGPGGYGYTF
TGTGCCAGCAGCTTAGGCCCCGGGCCAGGGGGCTATGGCTACACCTTC
>TRBV7-6|-|TRBJ2-7|once
CASSLATGVEGEQYF
TGTGCCAGCAGCTTAGCAACGGGGGTGGAAGGCGAGCAGTACTTC
>TRBV18|-|TRBJ1-5|once
CASSPPGGQPQHF
TGTGCCAGCTCACCACCGGGGGGACAGCCCCAGCATTTT
>TRBV9|-|TRBJ1-1|-
CASSGLTGTEAFF
TGTGCCAGCAGCGGACTAACAGGGACTGAAGCTTTCTTT
>TRBV19|TRBD1|TRBJ1-5|-
CASSTREGGQGRIRNQPQHF
TGTGCCAGTAGTACCCGGGAGGGGGGACAGGGGAGAATTCGCAATCAGCCCCAGCATTTT
>TRBV5-6|-|TRBJ2-2|-
CASSLAGWELFF
TGTGCCAGCAGCTTGGCGGGGTGGGAGCTGTTTTTT
>TRBV20-1|TRBD1|TRBJ2-7|-
CSAKGAYEQYF
TGCAGTGCCAAGGGGGCATACGAGCAGTACTTC
>TRBV7-8|-|TRBJ2-5|-
CASSDFEGYQETQYF
TGTGCCAGCAGCGATTTTGAGGGCTACCAAGAGACCCAGTACTTC
>TRBV19|TRBD1|TRBJ1-6|-
CASSMEPGQAYSPLHF
TGTGCCAGTAGTATGGAACCGGGACAGGCCTATTCACCCCTCCACTTT
>TRBV6-6|TRBD1|TRBJ2-5|-
CASLPGARGETQYF
TGTGCCAGCCTGCCTGGCGCCAGGGGGGAGACCCAGTACTTC
>TRBV6-4|-|TRBJ1-6|-
CASSEYGEIDSPLHF
TGTGCCAGCAGTGAATATGGTGAGATCGATTCACCCCTCCACTTT
>TRBV4-2|-|TRBJ1-2|-
CASSQDHNQVEGYTF
TGTGCCAGCAGCCAAGATCACAACCAGGTTGAAGGCTACACCTTC
>TRBV5-4|TRBD2|TRBJ2-3|-
CASSPRGLAGGASTDTQYF
TGTGCCAGCAGCCCACGGGGACTAGCGGGAGGAGCTAGCACAGATACGCAGTATTTT
>TRBV18|-|TRBJ1-1|-
CASSPPTRGQYTEAFF
TGTGCCAGCTCACCACCGACCAGGGGACAATACACTGAAGCTTTCTTT
>TRBV5-1|TRBD1|TRBJ2-2|-
CASTMLQGANTGELFF
TGCGCCAGCACCATGCTACAGGGGGCGAACACCGGGGAGCTGTTTTTT
>TRBV2|-|TRBJ1-4|once
CASSEDGGATNEKLFF
TGTGCCAGCAGTGAAGACGGGGGAGCAACTAATGAAAAACTGTTTTTT
>TRBV4-1|TRBD2|TRBJ2-5|-
CASSQGLAQETQYF
TGCGCCAGCAGCCAGGGACTAGCCCAAGAGACCCAGTACTTC
>TRBV7-3|TRBD1|TRBJ2-1|-
CASSSGQGGNEQFF
TGTGCCAGCAGCTCGGGACAGGGCGGGAATGAGCAGTTCTTC